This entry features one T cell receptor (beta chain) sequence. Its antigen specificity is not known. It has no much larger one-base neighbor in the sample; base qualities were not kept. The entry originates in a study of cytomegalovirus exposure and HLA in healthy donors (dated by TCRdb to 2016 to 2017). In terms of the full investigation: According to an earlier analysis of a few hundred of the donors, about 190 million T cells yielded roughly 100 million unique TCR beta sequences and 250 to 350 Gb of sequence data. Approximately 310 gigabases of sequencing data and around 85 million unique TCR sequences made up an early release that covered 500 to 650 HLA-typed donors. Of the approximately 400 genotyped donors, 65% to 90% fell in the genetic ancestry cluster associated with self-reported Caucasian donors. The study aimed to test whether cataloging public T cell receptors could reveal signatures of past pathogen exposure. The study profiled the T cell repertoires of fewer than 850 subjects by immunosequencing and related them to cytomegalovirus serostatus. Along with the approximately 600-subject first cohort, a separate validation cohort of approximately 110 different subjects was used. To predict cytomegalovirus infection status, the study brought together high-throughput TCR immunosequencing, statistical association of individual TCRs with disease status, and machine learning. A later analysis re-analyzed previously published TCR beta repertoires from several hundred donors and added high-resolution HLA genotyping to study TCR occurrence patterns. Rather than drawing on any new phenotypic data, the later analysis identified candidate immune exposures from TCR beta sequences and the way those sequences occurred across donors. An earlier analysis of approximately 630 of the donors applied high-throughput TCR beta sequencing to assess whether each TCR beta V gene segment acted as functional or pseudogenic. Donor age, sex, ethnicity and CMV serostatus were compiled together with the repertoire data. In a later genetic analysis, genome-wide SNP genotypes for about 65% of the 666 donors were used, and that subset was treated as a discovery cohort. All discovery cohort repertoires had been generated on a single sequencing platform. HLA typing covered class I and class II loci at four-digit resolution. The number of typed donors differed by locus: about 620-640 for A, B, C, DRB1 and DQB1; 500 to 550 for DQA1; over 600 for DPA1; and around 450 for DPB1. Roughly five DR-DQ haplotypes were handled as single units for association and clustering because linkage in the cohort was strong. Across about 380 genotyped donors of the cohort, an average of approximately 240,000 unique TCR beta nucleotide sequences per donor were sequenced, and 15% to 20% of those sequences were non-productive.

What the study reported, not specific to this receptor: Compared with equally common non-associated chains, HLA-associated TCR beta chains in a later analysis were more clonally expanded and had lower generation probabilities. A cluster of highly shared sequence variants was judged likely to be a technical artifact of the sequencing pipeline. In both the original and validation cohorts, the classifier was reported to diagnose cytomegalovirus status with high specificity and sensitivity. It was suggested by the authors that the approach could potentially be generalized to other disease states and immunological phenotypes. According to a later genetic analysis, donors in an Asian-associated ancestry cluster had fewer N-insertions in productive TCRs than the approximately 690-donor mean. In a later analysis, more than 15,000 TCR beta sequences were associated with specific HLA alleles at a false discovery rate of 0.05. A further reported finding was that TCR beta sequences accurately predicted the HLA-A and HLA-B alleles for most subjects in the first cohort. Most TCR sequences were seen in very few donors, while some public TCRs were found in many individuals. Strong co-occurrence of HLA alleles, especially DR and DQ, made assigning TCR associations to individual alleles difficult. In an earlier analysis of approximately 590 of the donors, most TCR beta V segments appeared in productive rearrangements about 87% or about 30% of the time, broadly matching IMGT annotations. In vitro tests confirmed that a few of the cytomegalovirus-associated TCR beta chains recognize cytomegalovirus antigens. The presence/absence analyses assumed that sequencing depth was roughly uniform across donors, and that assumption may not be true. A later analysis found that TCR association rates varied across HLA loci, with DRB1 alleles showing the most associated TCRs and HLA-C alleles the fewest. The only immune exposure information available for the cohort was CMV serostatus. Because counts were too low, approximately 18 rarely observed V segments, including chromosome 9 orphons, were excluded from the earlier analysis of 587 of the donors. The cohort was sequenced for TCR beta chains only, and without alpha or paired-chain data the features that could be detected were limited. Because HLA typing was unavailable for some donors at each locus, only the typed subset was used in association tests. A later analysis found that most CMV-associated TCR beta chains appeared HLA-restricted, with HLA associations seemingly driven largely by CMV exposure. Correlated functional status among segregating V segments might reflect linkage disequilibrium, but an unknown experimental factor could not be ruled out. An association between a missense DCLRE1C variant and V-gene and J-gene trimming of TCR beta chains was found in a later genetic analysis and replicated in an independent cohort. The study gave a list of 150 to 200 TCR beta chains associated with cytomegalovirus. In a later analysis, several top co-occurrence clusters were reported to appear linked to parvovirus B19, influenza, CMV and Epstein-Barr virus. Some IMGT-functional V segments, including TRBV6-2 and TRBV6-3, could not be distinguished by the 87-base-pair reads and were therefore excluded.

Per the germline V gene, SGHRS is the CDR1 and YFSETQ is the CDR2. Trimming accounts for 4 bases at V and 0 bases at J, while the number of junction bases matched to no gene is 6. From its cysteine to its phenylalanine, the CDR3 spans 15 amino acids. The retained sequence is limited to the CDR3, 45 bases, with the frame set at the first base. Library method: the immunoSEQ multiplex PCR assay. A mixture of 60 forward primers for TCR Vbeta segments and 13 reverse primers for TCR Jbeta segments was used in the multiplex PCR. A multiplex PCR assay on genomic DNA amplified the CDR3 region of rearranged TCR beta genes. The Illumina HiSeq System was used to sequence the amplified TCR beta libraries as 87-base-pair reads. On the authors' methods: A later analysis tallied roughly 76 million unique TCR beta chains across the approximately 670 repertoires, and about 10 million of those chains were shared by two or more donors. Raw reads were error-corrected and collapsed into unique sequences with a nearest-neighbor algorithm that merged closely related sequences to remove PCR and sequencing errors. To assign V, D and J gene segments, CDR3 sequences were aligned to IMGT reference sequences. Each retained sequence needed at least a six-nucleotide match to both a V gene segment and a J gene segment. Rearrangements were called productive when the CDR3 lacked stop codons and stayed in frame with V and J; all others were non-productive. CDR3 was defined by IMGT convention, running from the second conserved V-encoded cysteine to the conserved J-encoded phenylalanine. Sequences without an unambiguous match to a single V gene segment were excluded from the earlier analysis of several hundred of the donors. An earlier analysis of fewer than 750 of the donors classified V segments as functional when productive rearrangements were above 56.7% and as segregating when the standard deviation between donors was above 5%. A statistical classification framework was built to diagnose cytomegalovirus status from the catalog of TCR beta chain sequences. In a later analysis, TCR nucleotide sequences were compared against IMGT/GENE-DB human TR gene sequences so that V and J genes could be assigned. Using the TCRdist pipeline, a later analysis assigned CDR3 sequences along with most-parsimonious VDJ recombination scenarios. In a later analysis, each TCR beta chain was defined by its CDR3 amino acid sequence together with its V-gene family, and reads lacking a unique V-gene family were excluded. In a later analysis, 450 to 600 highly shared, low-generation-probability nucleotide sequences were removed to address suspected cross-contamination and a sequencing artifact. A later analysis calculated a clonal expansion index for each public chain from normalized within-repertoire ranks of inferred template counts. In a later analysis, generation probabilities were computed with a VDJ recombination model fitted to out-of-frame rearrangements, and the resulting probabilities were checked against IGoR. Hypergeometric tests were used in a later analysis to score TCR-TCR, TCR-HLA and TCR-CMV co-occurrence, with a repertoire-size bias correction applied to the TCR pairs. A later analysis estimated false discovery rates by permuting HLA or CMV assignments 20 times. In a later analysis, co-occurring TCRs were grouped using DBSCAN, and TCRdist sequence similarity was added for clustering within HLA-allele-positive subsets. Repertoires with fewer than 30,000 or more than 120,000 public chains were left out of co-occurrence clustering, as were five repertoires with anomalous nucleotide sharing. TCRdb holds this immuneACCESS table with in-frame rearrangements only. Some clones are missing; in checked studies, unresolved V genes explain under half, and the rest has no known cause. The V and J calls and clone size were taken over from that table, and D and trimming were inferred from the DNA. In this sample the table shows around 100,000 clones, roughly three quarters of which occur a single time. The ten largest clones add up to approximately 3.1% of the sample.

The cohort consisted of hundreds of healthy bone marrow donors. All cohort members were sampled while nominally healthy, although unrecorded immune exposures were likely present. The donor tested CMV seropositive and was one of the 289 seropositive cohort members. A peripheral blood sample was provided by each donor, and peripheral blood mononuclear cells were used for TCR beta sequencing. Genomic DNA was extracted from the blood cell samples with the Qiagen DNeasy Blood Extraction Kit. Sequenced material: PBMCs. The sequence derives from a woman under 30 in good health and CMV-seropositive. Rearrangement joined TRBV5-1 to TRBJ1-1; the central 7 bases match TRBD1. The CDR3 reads CASSISTGVNTEAFF. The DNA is TGCGCCAGCAGCATATCCACAGGGGTGAACACTGAAGCTTTCTTT.